The clone carrying this T cell receptor beta chain was counted between two and nine times. As yet, its antigen is unknown. Described time point: pre-sensitization, week 0. Treatment described: therapeutic diphenylcyclopropenone sensitization with weekly scalp DPC. TCRdb ran MiXCR on the RACE reads and lists one entry per CDR3 protein. This table holds tens of thousands of distinct CDR3 sequences, roughly 7.6% found once. This sample is part of a study of human T cells and chemical hapten exposure. Study-level points and caveats: No change in TCRs above 1 in 1000 frequency was produced by DPC sensitization.

The trim removed 4 bases at V and 1 base at J, leaving 7 bases unmatched. The CDR3 is made up of 14 amino acids. Germline-derived CDR1 and CDR2 are SQVTM and ANQGSEA. This specimen consisted of whole blood, obtained in connection with sensitization to the hapten diphenylcyclopropenone (DPC). This receptor was taken from a woman aged 45 to 65 with alopecia areata. Some clones in this sample may be carry-over from other donors' samples. The V gene is TRBV29-1, the J gene TRBJ2-7, with 7 bases identical to TRBD1. The CDR3, as DNA: TGCAGCGTTGCCAGACAGGGCAGGTCCTACGAGCAGTACTTC. Its protein product is CSVARQGRSYEQYF.